Listed below are T cell receptor beta chains from one sample, sequenced in a study of OX40 agonist ivuxolimab in advanced cancers. Data came from immunoSEQ multiplex PCR; TCRdb stores just in-frame clones and leaves some out. The data hold 100,000 or so clones, with 90% observed a single time. The specimen was CD4+ or CD8+ T cells sorted from blood, collected in a trial of the OX40 agonist ivuxolimab. Receptors originate from an adult with an advanced solid tumor such as melanoma, head and neck, liver or kidney cancer. CDR3s include the opening cysteine and the closing phenylalanine or tryptophan. Fields, in order: J gene, clone size, V gene, D gene, CDR3 protein, CDR3 DNA. A D gene is named only where the DNA matches it firmly. Not all rows give a size; the values are once, few, many and, for expanded clones, a class.

J: TRBJ2-2; size: .; V: TRBV4-3; D: .; CDR3: CASSQGNEAGLLNTGELFF; DNA: TGCGCCAGCAGCCAAGGAAACGAGGCCGGGCTTCTCAACACCGGGGAGCTGTTTTTT
J: TRBJ2-6; size: .; V: TRBV7-9; D: TRBD1; CDR3: CASSSPTGGFGANVLTF; DNA: TGTGCCAGCAGCTCTCCTACAGGGGGCTTTGGGGCCAACGTCCTGACTTTC
J: TRBJ2-2; size: once; V: TRBV30; D: TRBD2; CDR3: CAWSVPRAGVGELFF; DNA: TGTGCCTGGAGTGTACCCCGAGCGGGAGTCGGGGAGCTGTTTTTT
J: TRBJ2-3; size: .; V: TRBV6-6; D: .; CDR3: CASSRGSTDTQYF; DNA: TGTGCCAGCAGTCGCGGGAGCACAGATACGCAGTATTTT
J: TRBJ1-4; size: .; V: TRBV5-1; D: .; CDR3: CASSLGSSTPEKLFF; DNA: TGCGCCAGCAGCTTGGGGTCCTCAACGCCTGAAAAACTGTTTTTT
J: TRBJ2-7; size: .; V: TRBV2; D: .; CDR3: CASRPGGGGEQYF; DNA: TGTGCCAGCAGGCCAGGTGGTGGCGGCGAGCAGTACTTC
J: TRBJ2-3; size: .; V: TRBV29-1; D: TRBD2; CDR3: CSMGTSGVTDTQYF; DNA: TGCAGCATGGGGACTAGCGGGGTCACAGATACGCAGTATTTT
J: TRBJ2-3; size: .; V: TRBV2; D: .; CDR3: CASSERRTDTQYF; DNA: TGTGCCAGCAGTGAACGACGCACAGATACGCAGTATTTT
J: TRBJ2-3; size: .; V: TRBV28; D: .; CDR3: CASSSGGTDTQYF; DNA: TGTGCCAGCAGTTCCGGTGGGACAGATACGCAGTATTTT
J: TRBJ2-7; size: .; V: TRBV27; D: .; CDR3: CASSSLAINEQYF; DNA: TGTGCCAGCAGTTCACTAGCAATCAACGAGCAGTACTTC
J: TRBJ1-1; size: .; V: TRBV11-2; D: .; CDR3: CASSLSPALNTEAFF; DNA: TGTGCCAGCAGCTTGTCTCCAGCCCTGAACACTGAAGCTTTCTTT
J: TRBJ2-3; size: .; V: TRBV7-2; D: .; CDR3: CASSLMVNTDTQYF; DNA: TGTGCCAGCAGCTTAATGGTCAACACAGATACGCAGTATTTT
J: TRBJ2-7; size: .; V: TRBV7-2; D: .; CDR3: CASSSAFSYEQYF; DNA: TGTGCCAGCAGCTCCGCCTTCTCCTACGAGCAGTACTTC
J: TRBJ1-3; size: .; V: TRBV7-2; D: .; CDR3: CASSLAGFGNTIYF; DNA: TGTGCCAGCAGCTTAGCAGGCTTTGGAAACACCATATATTTT
J: TRBJ1-5; size: .; V: TRBV7-2; D: .; CDR3: CASSLAWGGQQPQHF; DNA: TGTGCCAGCAGCTTAGCTTGGGGGGGCCAGCAGCCCCAGCATTTT
J: TRBJ2-7; size: .; V: TRBV2; D: TRBD1; CDR3: CASTLNRGSYEQYF; DNA: TGTGCCAGCACTTTGAACAGGGGCTCCTACGAGCAGTACTTC
J: TRBJ2-7; size: .; V: TRBV7-2; D: TRBD2; CDR3: CASSGGTSGAYEQYF; DNA: TGTGCCAGCAGCGGGGGGACTAGCGGGGCCTACGAGCAGTACTTC
J: TRBJ2-1; size: .; V: TRBV7-8; D: .; CDR3: CASSLGQAAHNEQFF; DNA: TGTGCCAGCAGCTTAGGACAGGCAGCACACAATGAGCAGTTCTTC
J: TRBJ1-5; size: .; V: TRBV5-5; D: .; CDR3: CASSLGVVNQPQHF; DNA: TGTGCCAGCAGCTTAGGGGTGGTCAATCAGCCCCAGCATTTT
J: TRBJ2-7; size: once; V: TRBV18; D: TRBD1; CDR3: CASSPTPGQGPTYEQYF; DNA: TGTGCCAGCTCACCAACCCCGGGACAGGGGCCCACCTACGAGCAGTACTTC
J: TRBJ2-1; size: .; V: TRBV7-2; D: .; CDR3: CASSFGSQSYNEQFF; DNA: TGTGCCAGCAGCTTCGGGAGTCAGTCCTACAATGAGCAGTTCTTC
J: TRBJ1-2; size: once; V: TRBV6-5; D: .; CDR3: CASSYGSWGGYTF; DNA: TGTGCCAGCAGTTACGGGTCTTGGGGCGGCTACACCTTC
J: TRBJ1-5; size: .; V: TRBV7-9; D: .; CDR3: CASSGEGAQHF; DNA: TGTGCCAGCAGCGGTGAGGGGGCCCAGCATTTT
J: TRBJ2-3; size: once; V: TRBV10-3; D: .; CDR3: CAISELGLDTQYF; DNA: TGTGCCATCAGTGAGTTAGGGTTAGATACGCAGTATTTT
J: TRBJ2-5; size: .; V: TRBV10-3; D: TRBD1; CDR3: CATKSGTGEETQYF; DNA: TGTGCCACCAAAAGCGGGACAGGGGAAGAGACCCAGTACTTC
J: TRBJ2-5; size: .; V: TRBV7-3; D: .; CDR3: CASSYAGNAETQYF; DNA: TGTGCCAGCAGCTACGCAGGGAATGCGGAGACCCAGTACTTC
J: TRBJ2-6; size: .; V: TRBV21-1; D: .; CDR3: CASRSPSGANVLTF; DNA: TGTGCCAGCAGAAGCCCCTCGGGGGCCAACGTCCTGACTTTC
J: TRBJ1-2; size: .; V: TRBV30; D: .; CDR3: CAWSTQAVPYGYTF; DNA: TGTGCCTGGAGTACACAAGCAGTGCCCTATGGCTACACCTTC
J: TRBJ2-7; size: .; V: TRBV10-3; D: .; CDR3: CAISPGAYEQYF; DNA: TGTGCCATCAGCCCAGGGGCCTACGAGCAGTACTTC
J: TRBJ2-7; size: .; V: TRBV28; D: .; CDR3: CASSLLVGTGREQYF; DNA: TGTGCCAGCAGTTTATTAGTAGGAACTGGGCGCGAGCAGTACTTC
J: TRBJ2-1; size: .; V: TRBV5-5; D: .; CDR3: CASSLEASSYNEQFF; DNA: TGTGCCAGCAGCTTGGAGGCTAGCTCCTACAATGAGCAGTTCTTC
J: TRBJ1-3; size: .; V: TRBV30; D: .; CDR3: CAWSQHSGNTIYF; DNA: TGTGCCTGGAGTCAGCACTCTGGAAACACCATATATTTT
J: TRBJ1-2; size: once; V: TRBV28; D: .; CDR3: CASRGDGLYGYTF; DNA: TGTGCCAGCAGAGGGGACGGCCTCTATGGCTACACCTTC
J: TRBJ2-7; size: .; V: TRBV6-5; D: .; CDR3: CASSYSSAGTSEQYF; DNA: TGTGCCAGCAGTTACTCGAGCGCGGGGACCAGCGAGCAGTACTTC
J: TRBJ2-1; size: .; V: TRBV28; D: .; CDR3: CASSFQDNEQFF; DNA: TGTGCCAGCAGTTTTCAGGACAATGAGCAGTTCTTC
J: TRBJ2-3; size: .; V: TRBV5-8; D: .; CDR3: CASSSPGADTQYF; DNA: TGTGCCAGCAGCTCCCCCGGCGCAGATACGCAGTATTTT
J: TRBJ2-2; size: .; V: TRBV5-1; D: TRBD1; CDR3: CASSLTGTGGTGELFF; DNA: TGCGCCAGCAGCTTAACCGGGACAGGGGGAACCGGGGAGCTGTTTTTT
J: TRBJ2-2; size: .; V: TRBV15; D: TRBD1; CDR3: CATSLRDRGPGGELFF; DNA: TGTGCCACCAGCCTCCGGGACAGGGGGCCTGGCGGGGAGCTGTTTTTT
J: TRBJ2-1; size: .; V: TRBV5-5; D: .; CDR3: CASSLVVNEQFF; DNA: TGTGCCAGCAGCTTGGTGGTTAATGAGCAGTTCTTC
J: TRBJ2-1; size: .; V: TRBV28; D: TRBD2; CDR3: CASSFLTSGGYNEQFF; DNA: TGTGCCAGCAGTTTCTTGACTAGCGGAGGTTACAATGAGCAGTTCTTC
J: TRBJ2-7; size: .; V: TRBV11-1; D: .; CDR3: CASGGGVGEQYF; DNA: TGTGCCAGCGGTGGGGGTGTGGGAGAGCAGTACTTC
J: TRBJ1-5; size: .; V: TRBV6-6; D: .; CDR3: CASSLQGTGWPQHF; DNA: TGTGCCAGCAGTCTACAGGGAACGGGGTGGCCCCAGCATTTT
J: TRBJ2-2; size: .; V: TRBV11-2; D: TRBD1; CDR3: CASSLAGGTGRTGELFF; DNA: TGTGCCAGCAGCTTAGCGGGCGGGACAGGGCGTACCGGGGAGCTGTTTTTT
J: TRBJ2-1; size: .; V: TRBV6-5; D: TRBD2; CDR3: CASRLAGINEQFF; DNA: TGTGCCAGCAGACTAGCGGGAATCAATGAGCAGTTCTTC
J: TRBJ1-1; size: .; V: TRBV29-1; D: .; CDR3: CSVAPRKGTEAFF; DNA: TGCAGCGTGGCCCCGCGGAAGGGGACTGAAGCTTTCTTT
J: TRBJ2-1; size: .; V: TRBV7-6; D: .; CDR3: CASSLGGTRDEQFF; DNA: TGTGCCAGCAGCTTAGGCGGGACTCGAGATGAGCAGTTCTTC
J: TRBJ2-7; size: .; V: TRBV28; D: TRBD2; CDR3: CAIQSGSSYEQYF; DNA: TGTGCCATCCAAAGCGGGAGCTCCTACGAGCAGTACTTC
J: TRBJ2-3; size: .; V: TRBV7-2; D: .; CDR3: CASSKQVTDTQYF; DNA: TGTGCCAGCAGTAAACAGGTCACAGATACGCAGTATTTT
J: TRBJ1-6; size: .; V: TRBV5-6; D: .; CDR3: CASSPGARGNSPLHF; DNA: TGTGCCAGCAGCCCGGGGGCGAGGGGCAATTCACCCCTCCACTTT
J: TRBJ2-7; size: .; V: TRBV6-1; D: TRBD1; CDR3: CASSSDRDPYEQYF; DNA: TGTGCCAGCAGTTCGGACAGGGACCCCTACGAGCAGTACTTC
J: TRBJ1-1; size: .; V: TRBV29-1; D: TRBD1; CDR3: CSVSNRGTEAFF; DNA: TGCAGCGTTTCCAACAGGGGCACTGAAGCTTTCTTT
J: TRBJ2-3; size: .; V: TRBV9; D: .; CDR3: CASSVGGGAVGTDTQYF; DNA: TGTGCCAGCAGCGTAGGGGGTGGGGCCGTGGGCACAGATACGCAGTATTTT
J: TRBJ1-5; size: .; V: TRBV2; D: TRBD1; CDR3: CASGQGGNQPQHF; DNA: TGTGCCAGCGGACAGGGTGGCAATCAGCCCCAGCATTTT
J: TRBJ1-1; size: .; V: TRBV27; D: .; CDR3: CASSLVLGNTEAFF; DNA: TGTGCCAGCAGTTTAGTGTTGGGGAACACTGAAGCTTTCTTT
J: TRBJ2-7; size: .; V: TRBV28; D: .; CDR3: CASRNAGQYEQYF; DNA: TGTGCCAGCAGAAACGCCGGACAGTACGAGCAGTACTTC
J: TRBJ1-2; size: .; V: TRBV25-1; D: TRBD1; CDR3: CASSAGQANNYGYTF; DNA: TGTGCCAGCAGTGCGGGACAGGCAAATAACTATGGCTACACCTTC
J: TRBJ1-1; size: .; V: TRBV7-9; D: TRBD1; CDR3: CASSLSLTGKYTEAFF; DNA: TGTGCCAGCAGCCTTAGCTTGACAGGGAAGTACACTGAAGCTTTCTTT
J: TRBJ2-1; size: .; V: TRBV11-1; D: .; CDR3: CASSLGLSSEQFF; DNA: TGTGCCAGCAGCTTAGGACTTAGCAGTGAGCAGTTCTTC